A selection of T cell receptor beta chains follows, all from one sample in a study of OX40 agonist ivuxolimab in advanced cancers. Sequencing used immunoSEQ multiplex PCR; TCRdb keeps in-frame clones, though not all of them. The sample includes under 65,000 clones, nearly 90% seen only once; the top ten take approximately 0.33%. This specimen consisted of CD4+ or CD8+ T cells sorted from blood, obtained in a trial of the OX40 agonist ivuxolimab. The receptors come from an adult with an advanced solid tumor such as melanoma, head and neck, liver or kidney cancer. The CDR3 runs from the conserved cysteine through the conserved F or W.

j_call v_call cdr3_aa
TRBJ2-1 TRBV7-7 CASSPGTSGGVLSSYNEQFF
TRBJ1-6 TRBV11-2 CASSSIGRGNSPLHF
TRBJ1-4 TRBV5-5 CASRSSRGRSEKLFF
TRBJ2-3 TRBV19 CASSTNLGHRTADTQYF
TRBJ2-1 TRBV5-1 CASSFLPGLGNNEQFF
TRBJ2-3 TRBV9 CASSKDRGKGDTQYF
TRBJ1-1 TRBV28 CASSLPGTGGTEAFF
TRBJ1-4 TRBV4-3 CASSQAGQGNEKLFF
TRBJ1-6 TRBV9 CASSTQTGANSPLHF
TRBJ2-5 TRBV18 CASSPSLGQETQYF
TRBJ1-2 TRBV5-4 CASSLGGTSRAGYTF
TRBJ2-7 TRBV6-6 CASSRKSYEQYF
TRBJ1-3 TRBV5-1 CASSPYSGGAGGNTIYF
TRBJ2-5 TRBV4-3 CASSQQGGGETQYF
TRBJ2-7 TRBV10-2 CASISEVTYEQYF
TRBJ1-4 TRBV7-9 CASSLARGPATNEKLFF
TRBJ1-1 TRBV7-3 CASSTRGGNTEAFF
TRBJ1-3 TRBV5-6 CASSLGDRPSGNTIYF
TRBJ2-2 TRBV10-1 CASSGIRGTGELFF
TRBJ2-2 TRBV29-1 CSARPGLDTGELFF
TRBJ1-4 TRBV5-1 CASSGGQGGEKLFF
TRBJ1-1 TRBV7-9 CASSLAGRETEAFF
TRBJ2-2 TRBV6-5 CASGGQGFTGELFF
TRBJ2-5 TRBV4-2 CASSQDGGETQYF
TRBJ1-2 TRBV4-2 CASSRTGTGGGGYTF
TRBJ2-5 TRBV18 CASSPLPTLANSGVNEETQYF
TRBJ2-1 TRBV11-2 CASSPRDSSYNEQFF
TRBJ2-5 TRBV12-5 CASGPGDRGQETQYF
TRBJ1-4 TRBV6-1 CASSVGVDGYEKLFF
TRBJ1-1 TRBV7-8 CASSPRTVRGTEAFF
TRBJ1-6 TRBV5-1 CASSSGLTNSPLHF
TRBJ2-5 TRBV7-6 CASSSWAGETQYF
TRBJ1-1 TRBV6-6 CASSTPGSTEAFF
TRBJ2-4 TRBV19 CASSPATSGTGLAKNIQYF
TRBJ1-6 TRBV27 CASSFLSEAQGSPLHF
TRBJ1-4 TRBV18 CASSPAQGLREKLFF
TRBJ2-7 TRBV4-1 CASSQAPGQPSYEQYF
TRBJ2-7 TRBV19 CASSTRGGSSYEQYF
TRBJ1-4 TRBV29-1 CSVEGTTANEKLFF
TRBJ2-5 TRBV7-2 CASSAGTSVETQYF
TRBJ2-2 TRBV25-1 CASSLGLAGGPRTGELFF
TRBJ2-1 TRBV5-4 CASSPGSGGTYNEQFF
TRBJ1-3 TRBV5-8 CASSLRSFSGNTIYF
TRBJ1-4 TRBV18 CASSPPSGAGEKLFF
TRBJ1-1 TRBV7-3 CASSSLVNTEAFF
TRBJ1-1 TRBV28 CASSLGTKNTEAFF
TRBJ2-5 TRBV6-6 CASSYPQRGGGTQYF
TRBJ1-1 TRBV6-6 CASSYGFKAFF
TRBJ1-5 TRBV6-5 CASRETGSNQPQHF